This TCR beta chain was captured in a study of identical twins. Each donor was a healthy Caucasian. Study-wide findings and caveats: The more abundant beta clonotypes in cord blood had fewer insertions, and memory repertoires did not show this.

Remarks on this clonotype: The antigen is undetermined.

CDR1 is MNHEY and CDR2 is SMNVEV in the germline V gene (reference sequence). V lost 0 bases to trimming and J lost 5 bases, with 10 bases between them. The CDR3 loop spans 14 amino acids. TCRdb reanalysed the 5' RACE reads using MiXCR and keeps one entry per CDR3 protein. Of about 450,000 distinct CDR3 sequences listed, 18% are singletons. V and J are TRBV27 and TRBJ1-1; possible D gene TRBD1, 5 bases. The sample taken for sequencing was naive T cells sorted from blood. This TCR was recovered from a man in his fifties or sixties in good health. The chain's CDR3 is CASSLSLGVTEAFF. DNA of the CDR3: TGTGCCAGCAGTTTATCCCTAGGGGTAACTGAAGCTTTCTTT.